Listed below are T cell receptor beta chains from one sample, sequenced in a study of T cell responses to AZD1222 COVID-19 vaccine. Profiled with immunoSEQ multiplex PCR; TCRdb holds only in-frame clones, not every one. The data hold 60,000 to 75,000 clones, with 83% observed a single time. The sample was peripheral blood, taken 28 days after the second AZD1222 dose. The receptors derive from an adult who received the AZD1222 COVID-19 vaccine. Both conserved end residues are part of each CDR3. D genes are given only for firm matches. Clone size, where shown, is once, few, many, or a class for clones that have expanded.

- TRBJ2-5 - TRBV6-2/TRBV6-3 CASSLLTQETQYF TGTGCCAGCAGCCTTCTCACCCAAGAGACCCAGTACTTC
few TRBJ2-5 TRBD1 TRBV5-4 CASSRDRGLETQYF TGTGCCAGCAGCAGGGACAGGGGGCTGGAGACCCAGTACTTC
- TRBJ2-1 - TRBV5-4 CASSLRGLGSSYNEQFF TGTGCCAGCAGCTTAAGGGGTTTGGGTAGCTCCTACAATGAGCAGTTCTTC
- TRBJ2-7 TRBD1 TRBV4-2 CASTHHDWGTGKPYEQYF TGTGCCAGCACCCACCACGACTGGGGGACAGGCAAACCTTACGAGCAGTACTTC
- TRBJ1-6 - TRBV14 CASSQVGTPNFYNSPLHF TGTGCCAGCAGCCAAGTCGGGACACCTAATTTCTATAATTCACCCCTCCACTTT
once TRBJ2-3 TRBD2 TRBV7-2 CASSSGGSTDTQYF TGTGCCAGCAGCTCGGGAGGTTCCACAGATACGCAGTATTTT
- TRBJ2-1 TRBD2 TRBV9 CASSVGLAGLLRHEQFF TGTGCCAGCAGCGTAGGACTAGCGGGGCTCCTTCGGCACGAGCAGTTCTTC
- TRBJ2-5 TRBD2 TRBV3-1/TRBV3-2 CASSQNPRGAGDETQYF TGTGCCAGCAGCCAAAACCCACGCGGGGCGGGGGATGAGACCCAGTACTTC
- TRBJ1-1 - TRBV5-1 CASSLEAGWGEAFF TGCGCCAGCAGCTTGGAGGCGGGCTGGGGTGAAGCTTTCTTT
- TRBJ1-1 - TRBV5-1 CASSSGLALNTEAFF TGCGCCAGCAGCTCAGGTCTGGCCCTGAACACTGAAGCTTTCTTT
- TRBJ2-3 - TRBV4-1 CASSPIRTDTQYF TGCGCCAGCAGTCCAATACGCACAGATACGCAGTATTTT
- TRBJ2-7 TRBD1 TRBV7-9 CASKSTGTGFHEQYF TGTGCCAGCAAATCTACCGGGACAGGGTTCCACGAGCAGTACTTC
- TRBJ1-2 - TRBV7-2 CASSLGGESGYTF TGTGCCAGCAGCTTAGGAGGGGAAAGTGGCTACACCTTC
- TRBJ1-6 - TRBV30 CAWSVLTGYNSPLHF TGTGCCTGGAGTGTACTTACAGGCTATAATTCACCCCTCCACTTT
- TRBJ1-4 - TRBV7-9 CASSSTRRREKLFF TGTGCCAGCAGCTCCACTCGGCGGCGGGAAAAACTGTTTTTT
once TRBJ1-2 - TRBV13 CASSLRSNYGYTF TGTGCCAGCAGCTTACGTAGTAACTATGGCTACACCTTC
- TRBJ1-5 - TRBV19 CASSIRGSGSNQPQHF TGTGCCAGTAGTATTAGGGGCTCGGGGTCCAATCAGCCCCAGCATTTT
- TRBJ2-3 TRBD2 TRBV28 CASSLGGEGTDTQYF TGTGCCAGCAGTTTGGGAGGGGAGGGGACAGATACGCAGTATTTT
- TRBJ1-5 - TRBV2 CASNAYSNQPQHF TGTGCCAGCAACGCATATAGCAATCAGCCCCAGCATTTT
- TRBJ2-7 - TRBV7-9 CASSLAGSYEQYF TGTGCCAGCAGCTTAGCGGGATCCTACGAGCAGTACTTC
- TRBJ2-3 TRBD2 TRBV9 CASSVSGGRTDTQYF TGTGCCAGCAGCGTGAGCGGGGGTCGCACAGATACGCAGTATTTT
- TRBJ2-7 - TRBV7-6 CASSFQGSYEQYF TGTGCCAGCAGCTTCCAAGGCTCCTACGAGCAGTACTTC
- TRBJ1-2 - TRBV29-1 CSVEAWTAHNYGYTF TGCAGCGTTGAGGCCTGGACAGCTCACAACTATGGCTACACCTTC
- TRBJ2-7 TRBD2 TRBV4-3 CASSQDGGDRGSYEQYF TGCGCCAGCAGCCAAGATGGGGGGGATAGGGGCTCCTACGAGCAGTACTTC
- TRBJ1-1 - TRBV29-1 CSVSPGWAMNTEAFF TGCAGCGTTTCGCCCGGGTGGGCTATGAACACTGAAGCTTTCTTT
- TRBJ1-6 - TRBV5-1 CASSLVGGGNSPLHF TGCGCCAGCAGCTTGGTAGGGGGAGGTAATTCACCCCTCCACTTT
- TRBJ2-7 - TRBV5-4 CASSLVGATYEQYF TGTGCCAGCAGCTTGGTGGGGGCAACCTACGAGCAGTACTTC
once TRBJ2-7 TRBD1 TRBV14 CASSIGTGGAGSSYEQYF TGTGCCAGCAGCATCGGGACAGGGGGCGCCGGGAGCTCCTACGAGCAGTACTTC
- TRBJ2-3 TRBD2 TRBV4-2 CASSQDRTSADTQYF TGTGCCAGCAGCCAAGATCGGACTAGCGCAGATACGCAGTATTTT
- TRBJ1-4 TRBD1 TRBV5-1 CASSLVGGGGEKLFF TGCGCCAGCAGCTTGGTAGGGGGCGGGGGTGAAAAACTGTTTTTT
- TRBJ1-2 TRBD1 TRBV15 CATSRAQTGGRSNYGYTF TGTGCCACCAGCAGAGCTCAGACAGGGGGCCGTTCTAACTATGGCTACACCTTC
- TRBJ2-7 - TRBV5-4 CASSRTDTYEQYF TGTGCCAGCAGCCGCACAGATACCTACGAGCAGTACTTC
- TRBJ2-7 - TRBV7-8 CASSAPGTPYEQYF TGTGCCAGCAGCGCCCCCGGGACTCCCTACGAGCAGTACTTC
few TRBJ2-1 - TRBV10-3 CAIGGSSYNEQFF TGTGCCATCGGGGGGAGCTCCTACAATGAGCAGTTCTTC
medium-sized TRBJ1-2 - TRBV7-9 CASSSNTRAYTF TGTGCCAGCAGCTCCAACACCAGGGCCTACACCTTC
- TRBJ2-1 - TRBV5-1 CASSLGVDRWLYNEQFF TGCGCCAGCAGCTTGGGTGTCGACAGGTGGCTTTACAATGAGCAGTTCTTC
- TRBJ2-7 - TRBV7-2 CASSTPAQNYEQYF TGTGCCAGCAGTACCCCGGCCCAAAACTACGAGCAGTACTTC
- TRBJ1-6 - TRBV27 CASSLVAQPLHF TGTGCCAGCAGTTTAGTTGCCCAACCCCTCCACTTT
once TRBJ1-1 - TRBV4-3 CASSQNRVLNTEAFF TGCGCCAGCAGCCAAAACAGGGTATTGAACACTGAAGCTTTCTTT
once TRBJ1-6 - TRBV21-1 CASSSPQGAGNSPLHF TGTGCCAGCAGCTCCCCACAGGGGGCCGGTAATTCACCCCTCCACTTT
- TRBJ1-4 - TRBV18 CASSQSRQATNEKLFF TGTGCCAGCTCACAAAGCCGACAGGCAACTAATGAAAAACTGTTTTTT
once TRBJ1-2 - TRBV12-3/TRBV12-4 CASSLGGRGGYTF TGTGCCAGCAGTTTGGGAGGCAGAGGTGGCTACACCTTC
- TRBJ2-5 - TRBV2 CASSEWRVQETQYF TGTGCCAGCAGTGAATGGAGAGTCCAAGAGACCCAGTACTTC
once TRBJ1-2 TRBD1 TRBV7-2 CASSWTGVDYGYTF TGTGCCAGCAGCTGGACAGGGGTCGACTATGGCTACACCTTC
- TRBJ2-6 - TRBV27 CASSSPRGGANVLTF TGTGCCAGCAGTTCCCCCCGCGGTGGGGCCAACGTCCTGACTTTC
- TRBJ2-1 - TRBV19 CASSIYHIGGNEQFF TGTGCCAGTAGTATTTATCACATAGGGGGCAATGAGCAGTTCTTC
- TRBJ1-4 TRBD1 TRBV5-1 CASSLVQGATGGEKLFF TGCGCCAGCAGCTTGGTACAGGGGGCGACTGGGGGTGAAAAACTGTTTTTT
- TRBJ2-6 - TRBV4-2 CASSQVYLVGSGANVLTF TGTGCCAGCAGCCAAGTTTATTTGGTCGGGTCCGGGGCCAACGTCCTGACTTTC
- TRBJ2-1 - TRBV16 CASSPGRNNEQFF TGTGCCAGCAGCCCGGGACGGAACAATGAGCAGTTCTTC
- TRBJ1-1 - TRBV7-8 CASSAFSKNTEAFF TGTGCCAGCAGCGCCTTCTCCAAGAACACTGAAGCTTTCTTT
- TRBJ1-2 - TRBV4-2 CASSQGDGIGLDYGYTF TGTGCCAGCAGCCAAGGGGACGGGATCGGCCTAGACTATGGCTACACCTTC
- TRBJ2-2 - TRBV6-5 CASSYRRELFF TGTGCCAGCAGTTACAGAAGGGAGCTGTTTTTT